The 23 T cell receptor beta chains presented below share a single source sample, sequenced in a study of blood T cell repertoires in COVID-19. Libraries were prepared by immunoSEQ multiplex PCR; TCRdb keeps only in-frame clonotypes and omits some of them. The table has some 170,000 clones, approximately 78% seen once; the top ten hold about a tenth. Sequenced: peripheral blood. These receptor sequences come from a human donor in a cohort sampled during active COVID-19.

The gene calls are TRBV10-3 and TRBJ2-7; perhaps TRBD2 as D (5 bases). Germline V lookup: CDR1 ENHRY, CDR2 SYGVKD. CDR3 size: 14 residues. V lost 7 bases, J lost 3 bases, and 16 bases lay in between. This CDR3 is CAIKNGEGHYEQYF. The CDR3 nucleotides are TGTGCCATCAAGAACGGGGAAGGCCACTACGAGCAGTACTTC.

About this clone itself: An end of the junction does not agree with germline; a read error may underlie this. V and J are TRBV7-7 and TRBJ2-2; unclear D gene. CDR3 size: 13 residues. In germline, CDR1 is SSHAT, CDR2 FNYEAQ (reference sequence). This chain's CDR3 is CASSLVNAGELFF. DNA for the CDR3: TGTGCTAGCAGCTTAGTTAATGCCGGGGAGCTGTTTTTT.

This clone was recorded at least ten times. The chain is built from TRBV9 and TRBJ2-7; no clear D. V lost 4 bases, J lost 2 bases, and 16 bases lay in between. The CDR3 loop spans 15 amino acids. Germline values: CDR1 SGDLS, CDR2 YYNGEE. The CDR3 here is CASSPEWAKTYEQYF. In nucleotides, the CDR3 is TGTGCCAGCAGCCCCGAGTGGGCAAAAACCTACGAGCAGTACTTC.

This clone was recorded once. The J gene is TRBJ2-7, the V gene TRBV7-2; no definite D call. This CDR3 has 14 amino acids. The germline V and J ends were trimmed by 7 bases and 3 bases, with 16 bases remaining between them. From germline, CDR1 is SGHTA and CDR2 FQGNSA. The CDR3: CASNPSSASYEQYF. CDR3 sequence (DNA): TGTGCCAGCAACCCTTCCAGCGCTAGCTACGAGCAGTACTTC.

The chain is built from TRBV19 and TRBJ1-5; D is undetermined. Trimming removed 3 bases from V and 0 bases from J, with 9 bases in between. CDR3 length equals 15 residues. Germline CDR1 is LNHDA and CDR2 is SQIVND (reference sequence). This CDR3 reads CASSIMQVSNQPQHF. The CDR3 nucleotides are TGTGCCAGTAGTATTATGCAGGTTAGCAATCAGCCCCAGCATTTT.

The genes are TRBV7-6 and TRBJ2-1, with 14 nucleotides matching TRBD2. Trimming took 4 bases from V and 1 from J; bases not matched to a gene: 3. Germline CDR1 and CDR2: SGHVS and FNYEAQ. The length of the CDR3 is 17 residues. The CDR3 reads CASSSGLAGDSYNEQFF. CDR3 in DNA: TGTGCCAGCAGCTCGGGACTAGCGGGGGATTCCTACAATGAGCAGTTCTTC.

This chain uses TRBV15 with TRBJ2-5; weak D call: TRBD2 (7 bases). Germline V gene lookup returns CDR1 LNHNV and CDR2 YYDKDF (reference sequence). The CDR3 consists of 14 residues. Between the trimmed V and J ends, which lost 4 bases and 2 bases, there was a span of 11 bases. The CDR3 loop is CATSMGGQQETQYF. The DNA of the CDR3 is TGTGCCACCAGCATGGGGGGGCAGCAAGAGACCCAGTACTTC.

V gene TRBV2 combines with J gene TRBJ2-7; TRBD2 matches at 12 bases. Trimming removed 2 bases from V and 3 bases from J; junction bases left unmatched: 8. This CDR3 contains 17 residues. Germline lookup yields CDR1 SNHLY and CDR2 FYNNEI. CDR3 bases: TGTGCCAGCAGTGAAAGACTAGCGGGGGCCCTTTACTACGAGCAGTACTTC. As protein: CASSERLAGALYYEQYF.

This clone was detected once. The rearrangement joins TRBV14 to TRBJ1-1; D gene unclear. The CDR3 spans 15 residues. In germline, CDR1 is SGHDN, CDR2 FVKESK. Trimming removed 1 base from V and 11 bases from J, with 20 bases in between. In DNA, the CDR3 is TGTGCCAGCAGCCAAGCCCGGAGAGGCCCCAAATTTGCTTTCTTT. This encodes CASSQARRGPKFAFF. Filled out from reference TRBV14 and TRBJ1-1, the complete variable domain reads EAGVTQFPSHSVIEKGQTVTLRCDPISGHDNLYWYRRVMGKEIKFLLHFVKESKQDESGMPNNRFLAERTGGTYSTLKVQPAELEDSGVYFCASSQARRGPKFAFFGQGTRLTVV.

The chain is built from TRBV14 and TRBJ2-1, with 12 positions matching TRBD2. This CDR3 is 16 amino acids long. The V and J ends lost 0 bases and 12 bases, in that order; junction bases with no gene match: 9. Germline CDR1 reads SGHDN; CDR2 reads FVKESK. CDR3 DNA sequence: TGTGCCAGCAGCCAAGAAGAGACTAGCGGGAGCAGGGTGCAGTTCTTC. Encoded protein: CASSQEETSGSRVQFF.

V usage is TRBV6-2 or TRBV6-3 and J usage is TRBJ2-5, with D possibly being TRBD2 (8 bases). With the DNA end fitting TRBJ2-7 better, the J assignment may be wrong. This CDR3 region has 16 residues. Looked up from germline, CDR1 is MNHEY and CDR2 is SVGEGT. The CDR3 loop is CASSYFSGTASYEQYF. The CDR3 nucleotides read TGTGCCAGCAGTTACTTTAGCGGGACAGCATCCTACGAGCAGTACTTC.

The V call is TRBV14, the J call TRBJ2-5, with TRBD1 matching over 9 bases. Germline V gene lookup returns CDR1 SGHDN and CDR2 FVKESK. CDR3 length equals 20 residues. The junction had 19 bases not matched to a gene; V was cut back by 3 bases and J by 2 bases. This chain's CDR3 is CASSQRDFGTGLGLQETQYF. The CDR3 nucleotides are TGTGCCAGCAGCCAGAGAGACTTCGGGACAGGGCTAGGGCTTCAAGAGACCCAGTACTTC.

The V and J genes are TRBV6-6 and TRBJ1-6; the D is unclear. This CDR3 is built from 12 residues. CDR1 MNHNY and CDR2 SVGAGI come from the germline V gene (reference sequence). V was shortened by 7 bases and J by 13 bases, with 14 bases between the two germline ends. The CDR3 region is CASTPTNRPLHF. CDR3 DNA: TGTGCCAGCACTCCCACTAATAGGCCCCTCCACTTT.

The V call is TRBV11-3, the J call TRBJ2-3; 10 bases are shared with TRBD1. The CDR3 runs to 16 residues. With 3 bases clipped from V and 1 base from J, the junction kept 4 bases outside the gene matches. CDR1 SGHNT and CDR2 YENEEA come from the germline V gene. The CDR3 is CASSFQGQGRTDTQYF. CDR3 nucleotides: TGTGCCAGCAGCTTCCAGGGACAGGGGCGCACAGATACGCAGTATTTT.

The chain links TRBV5-1 to TRBJ1-1; TRBD1 might be the D (5 bases). Trimming took off 5 bases at V and 1 base at J, with 21 bases between the two ends. This CDR3 contains 17 residues. Germline V CDR1 and CDR2: SGHRS, YFSETQ. The DNA of the CDR3 is TGCGCCAGCAGACAGGTCTCTAGCGTGGCAGGGAACACTGAAGCTTTCTTT. This encodes CASRQVSSVAGNTEAFF.

The rearrangement uses TRBV5-1 and TRBJ2-5; D remains unclear. CDR1 is SGHRS, CDR2 YFSETQ, per germline. CDR3 length: 13 amino acids. V was pared by 6 bases and J by 0 bases, with 9 bases between. The DNA of the CDR3 is TGCGCCAGCAACGAAGCCCACCAAGAGACCCAGTACTTC. Amino acid sequence: CASNEAHQETQYF.

The V call is TRBV5-6, the J call TRBJ1-1; no definite D call. CDR1 and CDR2 from the germline V gene are SGHDT and YYEEEE. V was pared by 7 bases and J by 4 bases, with 11 bases between. CDR3 size: 12 residues. For the CDR3, the DNA is TGTGCCAGCCTGGAGCCCGGCACTGAAGCTTTCTTT. Protein: CASLEPGTEAFF.

The V call is TRBV6-5, the J call TRBJ2-3; TRBD2 is a possible D gene (6 bases). Trimming removed 6 bases at V and 0 bases at J, with 10 bases between. There are 14 residues in the CDR3. CDR1 and CDR2 from the germline V gene are MNHEY and SVGAGI. CDR3 coding DNA: TGTGCCAGCAGGACGGGGGTCAGCACAGATACGCAGTATTTT. It codes for CASRTGVSTDTQYF.

The chain couples TRBV19 to TRBJ2-1; TRBD2 matches at 13 bases. CDR1 LNHDA and CDR2 SQIVND come from the germline V gene (reference sequence). V lost 5 bases and J lost 8; bases outside the gene matches: 6. CDR3 length: 15 residues. Here the CDR3 DNA reads TGTGCCAGTAGTCGGACTAGCGGGAGTGGATATGAGCAGTTCTTC. Translation gives CASSRTSGSGYEQFF. Full variable domain (outside the CDR3, taken from reference TRBV19 and TRBJ2-1): DGGITQSPKYLFRKEGQNVTLSCEQNLNHDAMYWYRQDPGQGLRLIYYSQIVNDFQKGDIAEGYSVSREKKESFPLTVTSAQKNPTAFYLCASSRTSGSGYEQFFGPGTRLTVL.

The table lists this clone with a few counts. The chain recombines TRBV7-2 with TRBJ2-2, with no clear D. The V gene's germline CDR1 is SGHTA and CDR2 FQGNSA. The V end lost 5 bases, the J end lost 7 bases, and 11 bases lay between the germline ends. The CDR3 sequence is 13 residues long. The CDR3: CASSVSWSGELFF. DNA of the CDR3: TGTGCCAGCAGCGTTAGTTGGAGCGGGGAGCTGTTTTTT.

DNA of the CDR3: TGTGCCATCAACACGGACACGTACAATGAGCAGTTCTTC. Encoded protein: CAINTDTYNEQFF. The chain is built from TRBV10-3 and TRBJ2-1; D perhaps matches TRBD1 (5 bases). CDR3 length equals 13 residues. Germline lookup yields CDR1 ENHRY and CDR2 SYGVKD. Deletions cut 7 bases from V and 4 bases from J, with 11 bases between.

This clone occurred many times. The J gene is TRBJ2-6, the V gene TRBV11-1, with a tentative D call TRBD1 (6 bases). Between the trimmed V and J ends, which lost 4 bases and 3 bases, there was a span of 10 bases. The CDR3 sequence is 15 residues long. Germline lookup yields CDR1 SGHAT and CDR2 FQDESV (reference sequence). The CDR3 sequence is CASSSRTVGANVLTF. CDR3 DNA: TGTGCCAGCAGCTCGCGGACAGTTGGGGCCAACGTCCTGACTTTC.

CDR3 amino acids: CASSTTSGGALSDTQYF. The CDR3 DNA follows: TGTGCCAGCAGCACTACTAGCGGGGGGGCCCTCTCAGATACGCAGTATTTT. J is TRBJ2-3 and V is TRBV9, with 13 bases that match TRBD2. The CDR3 contains 17 residues. After removal of 4 bases from V and 4 bases from J, the junction contained 9 bases not matched to a gene. Germline loops: CDR1 SGDLS, CDR2 YYNGEE.